The 27 T cell receptor beta chains in this list originate from one sample, sequenced in a study of T cell responses to AZD1222 COVID-19 vaccine. The assay was immunoSEQ multiplex PCR, and TCRdb's table has in-frame clones only and misses some. Of about 120,000 clones listed, 80% to 90% are singletons. Sequencing used peripheral blood, obtained on day 0 of MenACWY control vaccination. The origin of the receptors is an adult in good health.

This clone has just one count. The rearrangement uses TRBV28 and TRBJ2-7, with 10 nucleotides matching TRBD1. The CDR3 length is 15 residues. Trimming took 6 bases from V and 5 from J; bases not matched to a gene: 10. Per the germline V gene, CDR1 is MDHEN and CDR2 is SYDVKM. The CDR3 loop reads CASSLPWGQGNEQYF. The CDR3 DNA sequence: TGTGCCAGCAGCCTCCCTTGGGGACAGGGGAACGAGCAGTACTTC. Variable domain in full (rest from reference TRBV28 and TRBJ2-7): DVKVTQSSRYLVKRTGEKVFLECVQDMDHENMFWYRQDPGLGLRLIYFSYDVKMKEKGDIPEGYSVSREKKERFSLILESASTNQTSMYLCASSLPWGQGNEQYFGPGTRLTVT.

The chain combines TRBV7-2 with TRBJ2-1; 13 bases align to TRBD2. The V and J ends lost 5 bases and 10 bases, in that order; junction bases with no gene match: 11. Per germline, CDR1 SGHTA and CDR2 FQGNSA. This CDR3 has 16 amino acids. CDR3 coding DNA: TGTGCCAGCAGCGACACTAGCGGGGGGGGCTTCCTCGAGCAGTTCTTC. Protein sequence: CASSDTSGGGFLEQFF.

This rearrangement joins TRBV5-5 to TRBJ1-3, with TRBD1 matching 8 bases. V trimming: 4 bases; J trimming: 4 bases; junction bases outside the gene matches: 10. The length of the CDR3 is 16 residues. Per the germline V gene, CDR1 is SGHKS and CDR2 is YYEKEE (reference sequence). Here the CDR3 reads CASSGGQGARGNTIYF. CDR3 in DNA: TGTGCCAGCAGCGGCGGACAGGGCGCGAGAGGAAACACCATATATTTT.

The genes are TRBV6-4 and TRBJ2-3, with TRBD2 identical over 9 bases. Germline V lookup: CDR1 MRHNA, CDR2 SNTAGT. The CDR3 is 15 residues long. V was clipped by 3 bases and J by 4 bases; unmatched bases: 5. CDR3 coding DNA: TGTGCCAGCAGTGAAGTAGCGGGGGAATCAGATACGCAGTATTTT. Residues: CASSEVAGESDTQYF.

The gene calls are TRBV5-4 and TRBJ1-1, with 10 bases lining up with TRBD1. V trimming: 4 bases; J trimming: 0 bases; junction bases outside the gene matches: 9. This CDR3 is built from 17 residues. Germline V gives CDR1 SGHNT, CDR2 YYREEE (reference sequence). This chain's CDR3 is CASSTAGTGALNTEAFF. As DNA, the CDR3 is TGTGCCAGCAGCACGGCCGGGACAGGGGCCCTGAACACTGAAGCTTTCTTT.

The V and J genes are TRBV19 and TRBJ2-7; D gene ambiguous. This CDR3 is built from 13 residues. The V and J ends lost 2 bases and 5 bases respectively, with 10 bases between them. Germline CDR1 is LNHDA and CDR2 is SQIVND (reference sequence). In DNA, the CDR3 is TGTGCCAGTAGTATACGCGGTGTGGACGAGCAGTACTTC. This codes for CASSIRGVDEQYF.

This chain links TRBV6-6 with TRBJ2-5, with TRBD1 as a possible D gene (6 bases). V lost 7 bases and J 2 bases, leaving 14 bases between the germline ends. This CDR3 has 14 residues. In germline, CDR1 is MNHNY, CDR2 SVGAGI (reference sequence). CDR3 sequence: CASTTLDRQETQYF. In DNA, the CDR3 is TGTGCCAGCACCACCCTGGACAGACAAGAGACCCAGTACTTC.

This rearrangement joins TRBV10-2 to TRBJ2-5, with 8 bases lining up with TRBD2. From germline, CDR1 is WSHSY and CDR2 SAAADI. V lost 1 base and J lost 2; bases outside the gene matches: 6. CDR3 size: 16 residues. The CDR3: CASSEWSGGPQETQYF. The CDR3 DNA sequence: TGCGCCAGCAGTGAGTGGTCGGGGGGGCCACAAGAGACCCAGTACTTC.

Only one count was recorded for this clone. This chain links TRBV3-1 (or the pseudogene TRBV3-2) with TRBJ1-5; 7 bases line up with TRBD1. Germline assignment: CDR1 LGHDT and CDR2 YNNKEL (reference sequence). The V and J ends lost 4 bases and 3 bases, in that order; junction bases with no gene match: 3. This CDR3 has 14 residues. CDR3 protein: CASSLGQDNQPQHF. The CDR3 DNA is TGTGCCAGCAGCCTAGGACAGGACAATCAGCCCCAGCATTTT.

The CDR3 region is CASSQRGPGYNEQFF. The CDR3 DNA follows: TGCGCCAGCAGCCAGAGAGGACCGGGCTATAATGAGCAGTTCTTC. The rearrangement uses TRBV4-1 and TRBJ2-1; D not certain. Trimming removed 3 bases at V and 7 bases at J, with 16 bases between. The CDR3 length is 15 residues. Germline lookup yields CDR1 MGHRA and CDR2 YSYEKL.

The J gene is TRBJ2-1, the V gene TRBV12-3 or TRBV12-4; no firm D call. The CDR3 extends over 12 amino acids. V lost 1 base to trimming and J lost 7 bases, with 5 bases between them. The CDR3 region is CASSLGRNEQFF. CDR3 DNA: TGTGCCAGCAGTTTAGGCAGGAATGAGCAGTTCTTC.

This CDR3 reads CATSRGGQRERGYTF. Here the CDR3 DNA reads TGTGCCACCAGCAGAGGTGGACAGCGCGAGAGGGGCTACACCTTC. J is TRBJ1-2 and V is TRBV15, with D possibly TRBD1 on 6 matching bases. Trimming took off 1 base at V and 8 bases at J, with 17 bases between the two ends. CDR1 and CDR2 (germline): LNHNV, YYDKDF (reference sequence). This CDR3 is 15 amino acids long.

The chain uses TRBV28 and TRBJ2-3; D gene ambiguous. With 1 base removed from V and 2 bases from J, the gap between germline ends came to 7 bases. This CDR3 spans 14 amino acids. Germline assignment: CDR1 MDHEN and CDR2 SYDVKM. DNA for the CDR3: TGTGCCAGCAGTTTATCAGCTGTCACAGATACGCAGTATTTT. Translation: CASSLSAVTDTQYF.

V is TRBV6-5 and J is TRBJ1-2; weak D call: TRBD1 (5 bases). There are 15 residues in the CDR3. Germline CDR1 reads MNHEY; CDR2 reads SVGAGI. V was pared by 6 bases and J by 0 bases, with 14 bases between. CDR3 nucleotide sequence: TGTGCCAGCAGGCCAGCCGGGACTCCTAACTATGGCTACACCTTC. Its translation is CASRPAGTPNYGYTF.

The V gene is TRBV5-1, the J gene TRBJ2-7; D may match TRBD1 or TRBD2 (5 bases each). This CDR3 spans 14 amino acids. Trimming removed 1 base from V and 2 bases from J, with 10 bases in between. Per the germline V gene, CDR1 is SGHRS and CDR2 is YFSETQ. CDR3 sequence: CASSLSWGPYEQYF. CDR3 nucleotides: TGCGCCAGCAGCTTGTCATGGGGACCCTACGAGCAGTACTTC. Full variable domain (rest looked up from reference TRBV5-1 and TRBJ2-7): KAGVTQTPRYLIKTRGQQVTLSCSPISGHRSVSWYQQTPGQGLQFLFEYFSETQRNKGNFPGRFSGRQFSNSRSEMNVSTLELGDSALYLCASSLSWGPYEQYFGPGTRLTVT.

The rearrangement joins TRBV5-4 to TRBJ2-5; D remains ambiguous. This CDR3 comprises 14 residues. Germline CDR1 is SGHNT and CDR2 is YYREEE (reference sequence). V lost 0 bases to trimming and J lost 1 base, with 7 bases between them. The CDR3 spells CASSLGVSQETQYF. As DNA, the CDR3 is TGTGCCAGCAGCTTGGGCGTCAGCCAAGAGACCCAGTACTTC. Using reference TRBV5-4 and TRBJ2-5 for the parts outside the CDR3, the full variable domain is ETGVTQSPTHLIKTRGQQVTLRCSSQSGHNTVSWYQQALGQGPQFIFQYYREEENGRGNFPPRFSGLQFPNYSSELNVNALELDDSALYLCASSLGVSQETQYFGPGTRLLVL.

This clone was observed once. The chain couples TRBV7-9 to TRBJ1-4; the D gene is possibly TRBD1 (6 bases). The CDR3 runs to 15 residues. Deletions cut 5 bases from V and 3 bases from J, with 13 bases between. The V gene's germline CDR1 is SEHNR and CDR2 FQNEAQ (reference sequence). The CDR3 region is CASSTQGTSNEKLFF. The CDR3 DNA follows: TGTGCCAGCAGCACCCAGGGGACATCTAATGAAAAACTGTTTTTT.

The chain is built from TRBV4-2 and TRBJ1-2; no reliable D call. The CDR3 consists of 12 residues. Trimming stripped 1 base from V and 6 bases from J, with 6 bases between. In germline, CDR1 is LGHNA, CDR2 YNFKEQ. The CDR3 sequence: CASSQGRNGYTF. The CDR3 DNA sequence: TGTGCCAGCAGCCAAGGACGGAATGGCTACACCTTC.

The V call is TRBV11-1, the J call TRBJ2-3; D not certain. The germline gives CDR1 SGHAT, CDR2 FQDESV (reference sequence). CDR3 length: 13 amino acids. V was clipped by 2 bases and J by 3 bases, with 6 bases between them. CDR3 sequence (DNA): TGTGCCAGCAGCTTACCCCCAACAGATACGCAGTATTTT. It encodes CASSLPPTDTQYF.

The chain is built from TRBV5-1 and TRBJ2-2; 7 nucleotides align to TRBD2. The CDR3 sequence is 15 residues long. The J segment lost 0 bases and the V segment lost 5 bases, leaving 4 bases of the junction unmatched. The V gene's germline CDR1 is SGHRS and CDR2 YFSETQ. CDR3 sequence reads: CASSPGGANTGELFF. The CDR3 DNA reads TGCGCCAGCAGTCCGGGGGGAGCGAACACCGGGGAGCTGTTTTTT. The whole variable domain, filled in from reference TRBV5-1 and TRBJ2-2, reads KAGVTQTPRYLIKTRGQQVTLSCSPISGHRSVSWYQQTPGQGLQFLFEYFSETQRNKGNFPGRFSGRQFSNSRSEMNVSTLELGDSALYLCASSPGGANTGELFFGEGSRLTVL.

V is TRBV19 and J is TRBJ2-5, with 10 bases matching TRBD2. This CDR3 contains 15 residues. Germline assignment: CDR1 LNHDA and CDR2 SQIVND (reference sequence). The V and J ends lost 5 bases and 7 bases, in that order; junction bases with no gene match: 10. The CDR3 is CASSSQAGGPGTQYF. The DNA for the CDR3 is TGTGCCAGTAGTTCACAAGCGGGGGGGCCCGGGACCCAGTACTTC. The whole variable domain, filled in from reference TRBV19 and TRBJ2-5, reads DGGITQSPKYLFRKEGQNVTLSCEQNLNHDAMYWYRQDPGQGLRLIYYSQIVNDFQKGDIAEGYSVSREKKESFPLTVTSAQKNPTAFYLCASSSQAGGPGTQYFGPGTRLLVL.

V and J are TRBV7-3 and TRBJ2-5; weak D call: TRBD2 (6 bases). The CDR3 sequence is 13 residues long. CDR1 is SGHTA and CDR2 is FQGTGA in the germline V gene. Trimming removed 2 bases from V and 2 bases from J, with 6 bases in between. This chain's CDR3 is CASSLGTQETQYF. DNA of the CDR3: TGTGCCAGCAGCTTAGGGACTCAAGAGACCCAGTACTTC. The variable domain in full, completed from reference TRBV7-3 and TRBJ2-5, reads GAGVSQTPSNKVTEKGKYVELRCDPISGHTALYWYRQSLGQGPEFLIYFQGTGAADDSGLPNDRFFAVRPEGSVSTLKIQRTERGDSAVYLCASSLGTQETQYFGPGTRLLVL.

In this sample, this clone turned up a few times. The chain carries TRBV28 and TRBJ1-1; D might be TRBD1 (6 bases). CDR1 MDHEN and CDR2 SYDVKM come from the germline V gene. This CDR3 contains 16 residues. V lost 7 bases to trimming and J lost 1 base, with 19 bases between them. Here the CDR3 reads CASTPFPGGRNTEAFF. CDR3 nucleotides: TGTGCCAGCACCCCTTTCCCGGGGGGGCGGAACACTGAAGCTTTCTTT.

V and J are TRBV30 and TRBJ1-1; 9 bases align to TRBD1. This CDR3 has 14 amino acids. CDR1 is GTSNPN, CDR2 SVGIG, per germline (reference sequence). V lost 3 bases and J lost 4; bases outside the gene matches: 6. The CDR3 is CAWRGQGPSTEAFF. CDR3 coding DNA: TGTGCCTGGAGAGGACAGGGGCCAAGCACTGAAGCTTTCTTT. Full variable domain (outside the CDR3, taken from reference TRBV30 and TRBJ1-1): SQTIHQWPATLVQPVGSPLSLECTVEGTSNPNLYWYRQAAGRGLQLLFYSVGIGQISSEVPQNLSASRPQDRQFILSSKKLLLSDSGFYLCAWRGQGPSTEAFFGQGTRLTVV.

This chain uses TRBV5-5 with TRBJ2-7; 7 positions agree with TRBD2. Germline loops: CDR1 SGHKS, CDR2 YYEKEE (reference sequence). There are 16 residues in the CDR3. V lost 6 bases and J lost 2; bases outside the gene matches: 14. Written as DNA, the CDR3 is TGTGCCAGCACCCCCACCGGCAGGGACTACACCTACGAGCAGTACTTC. It encodes CASTPTGRDYTYEQYF. The variable domain in full, completed from reference TRBV5-5 and TRBJ2-7, reads DAGVTQSPTHLIKTRGQQVTLRCSPISGHKSVSWYQQVLGQGPQFIFQYYEKEERGRGNFPDRFSARQFPNYSSELNVNALLLGDSALYLCASTPTGRDYTYEQYFGPGTRLTVT.

This chain links TRBV30 with TRBJ1-5; maybe TRBD1 (5 bases). The V and J ends lost 2 bases and 4 bases respectively, with 15 bases between them. Germline V gives CDR1 GTSNPN, CDR2 SVGIG (reference sequence). The length of the CDR3 is 15 residues. The CDR3 DNA reads TGTGCCTGGAGTCGGGGGACCCTTCGGAATCAGCCCCAGCATTTT. Its translation is CAWSRGTLRNQPQHF.

This chain links TRBV5-1 with TRBJ2-5; 7 bases align to TRBD2. The CDR3 has 12 amino acids. Germline values: CDR1 SGHRS, CDR2 YFSETQ. The J segment lost 5 bases and the V segment lost 3 bases, leaving 1 base of the junction unmatched. The CDR3 protein is CASSWDYETQYF. DNA for the CDR3: TGCGCCAGCAGCTGGGACTACGAGACCCAGTACTTC.